The sequence of this TCR beta chain was determined in a study of identical twins. Germline V gives CDR1 MDHEN, CDR2 SYDVKM. The V and J ends lost 7 bases and 0 bases, in that order; junction bases with no gene match: 9. This CDR3 has 16 residues. MiXCR was run by TCRdb on the 5' RACE reads, yielding one entry per CDR3 protein. The table shows about 520,000 distinct CDR3 sequences, with less than 25% occurring only once. In addition, the sample was reused for a study of T cells expressing NK-cell markers. From that study: There were seven HCMV-seropositive donors and one seronegative donor among the eight sequenced. The study found these clonotypes also leading the CD3+CD56-NKG2C+ fraction in a few donors. Clarity on HCMV specificity was lacking for the expanded NKG2C+ T cell clones.

The sample consisted of CD4+ T cells sorted from blood. The TCR originated in a woman between 18 and 30 years old in good health. The chain links TRBV28 to TRBJ1-3; 7 nucleotides agree with TRBD1. The CDR3 spells CASTPTGQISGNTIYF. As DNA, the CDR3 is TGTGCCAGCACCCCGACGGGACAGATCTCTGGAAACACCATATATTTT.